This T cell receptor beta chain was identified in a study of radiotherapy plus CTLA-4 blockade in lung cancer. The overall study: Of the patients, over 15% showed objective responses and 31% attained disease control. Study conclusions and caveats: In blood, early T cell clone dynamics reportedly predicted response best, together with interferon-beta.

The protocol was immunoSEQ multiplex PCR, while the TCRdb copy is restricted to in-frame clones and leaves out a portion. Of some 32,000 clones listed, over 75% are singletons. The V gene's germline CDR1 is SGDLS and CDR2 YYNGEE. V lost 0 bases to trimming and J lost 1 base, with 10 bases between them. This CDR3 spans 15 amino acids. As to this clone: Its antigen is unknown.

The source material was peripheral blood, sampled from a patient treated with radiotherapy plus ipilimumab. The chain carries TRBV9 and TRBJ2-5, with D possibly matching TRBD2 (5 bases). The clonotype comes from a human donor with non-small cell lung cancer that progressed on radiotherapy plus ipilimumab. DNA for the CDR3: TGTGCCAGCAGCGTAGGTAGAGGGCCCCAAGAGACCCAGTACTTC. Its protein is CASSVGRGPQETQYF.